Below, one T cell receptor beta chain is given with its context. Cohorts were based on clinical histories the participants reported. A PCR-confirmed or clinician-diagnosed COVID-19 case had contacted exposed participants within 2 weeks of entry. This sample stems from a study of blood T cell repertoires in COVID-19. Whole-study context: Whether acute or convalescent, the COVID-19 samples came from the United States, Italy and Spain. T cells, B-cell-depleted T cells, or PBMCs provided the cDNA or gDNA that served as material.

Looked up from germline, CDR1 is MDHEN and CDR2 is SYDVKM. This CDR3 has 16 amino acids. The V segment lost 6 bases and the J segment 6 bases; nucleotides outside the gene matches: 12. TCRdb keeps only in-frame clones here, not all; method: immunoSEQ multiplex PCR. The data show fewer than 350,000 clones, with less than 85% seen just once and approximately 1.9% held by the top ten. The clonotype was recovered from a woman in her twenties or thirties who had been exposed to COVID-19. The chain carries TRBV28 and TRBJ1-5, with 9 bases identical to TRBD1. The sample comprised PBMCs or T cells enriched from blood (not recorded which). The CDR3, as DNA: TGTGCCAGCAGGGTCCGACAGGGGGGCTTAAGTCAGCCCCAGCATTTT. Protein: CASRVRQGGLSQPQHF.